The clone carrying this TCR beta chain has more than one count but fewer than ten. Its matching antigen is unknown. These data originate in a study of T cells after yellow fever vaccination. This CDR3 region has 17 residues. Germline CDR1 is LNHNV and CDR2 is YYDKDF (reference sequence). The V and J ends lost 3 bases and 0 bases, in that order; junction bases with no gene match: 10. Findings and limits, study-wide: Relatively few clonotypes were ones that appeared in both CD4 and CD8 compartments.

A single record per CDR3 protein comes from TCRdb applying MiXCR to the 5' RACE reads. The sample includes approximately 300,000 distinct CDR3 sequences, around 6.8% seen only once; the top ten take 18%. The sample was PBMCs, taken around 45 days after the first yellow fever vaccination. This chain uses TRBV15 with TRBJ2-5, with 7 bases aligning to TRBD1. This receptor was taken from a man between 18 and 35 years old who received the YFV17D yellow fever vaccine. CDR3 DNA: TGTGCCACCAGCAGTCGGACAGGCCCCCCCGACCAAGAGACCCAGTACTTC. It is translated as CATSSRTGPPDQETQYF.